Following are 10 T cell receptor beta chains from one sample sequenced in a study of cytomegalovirus exposure and HLA in healthy donors. Primers: 60 Vbeta forward and 13 Jbeta reverse. The table came from immunoSEQ multiplex PCR; TCRdb's copy has only in-frame clones and leaves some out. The sample contains about 63,000 clones, around 91% of which appear only once. The material sequenced was PBMCs. The receptors stem from a woman aged 25-40 years in good health and CMV-seropositive.

V gene TRBV5-1 combines with J gene TRBJ2-2, with TRBD2 matching 12 bases. J was trimmed by 5 bases and V by 3 bases; bases with no gene match: 2. Germline-derived CDR1 and CDR2 are SGHRS and YFSETQ. This CDR3 comprises 15 residues. Here the CDR3 reads CASSSGLAGTGELFF. The CDR3 DNA reads as TGCGCCAGCAGCTCAGGACTAGCGGGAACCGGGGAGCTGTTTTTT.

The chain has TRBV19 and TRBJ2-5, with TRBD1 matching 7 bases. The tail of the sequence fits TRBJ2-7 better, so the J call may be wrong. This CDR3 has 15 residues. Germline V gives CDR1 LNHDA, CDR2 SQIVND (reference sequence). The CDR3 protein is CASSPGTAVAYEQYF. The CDR3 nucleotides are TGTGCCAGTAGCCCTGGGACAGCGGTTGCCTACGAGCAGTACTTC.

CDR3 amino acids: CSVDPRNTEAFF. As DNA, the CDR3 is TGCAGCGTTGACCCGAGAAACACTGAAGCTTTCTTT. The genes are TRBV29-1 and TRBJ1-1; no reliable D call. CDR3 size: 12 residues. CDR1 and CDR2 (germline): SQVTM, ANQGSEA. Trimming cost V 3 bases and J 2 bases, with 7 bases left between them. Full variable domain (missing parts from reference TRBV29-1 and TRBJ1-1): SAVISQKPSRDICQRGTSLTIQCQVDSQVTMMFWYRQQPGQSLTLIATANQGSEATYESGFVIDKFPISRPNLTFSTLTVSNMSPEDSSIYLCSVDPRNTEAFFGQGTRLTVV.

The V gene is TRBV7-9, the J gene TRBJ2-1; 12 bases map to TRBD2. The CDR3 is 14 amino acids. Trimming removed 5 bases from V and 7 bases from J; junction bases left unmatched: 3. CDR1 is SEHNR and CDR2 is FQNEAQ in the germline V gene (reference sequence). CDR3 residues: CASSRTSGENEQFF. Written as DNA, the CDR3 is TGTGCCAGCAGCCGGACTAGCGGGGAGAATGAGCAGTTCTTC.

The chain employs TRBV28 and TRBJ2-1; 9 bases are a match to TRBD2. The length of the CDR3 is 17 residues. V shed 2 bases, J shed 7 bases, and the junction held 12 bases outside the gene matches. Germline V gives CDR1 MDHEN, CDR2 SYDVKM. CDR3 in amino acids: CASSLARLAGGANEQFF. For the CDR3, the DNA is TGTGCCAGCAGTTTAGCCCGCCTGGCGGGGGGGGCGAATGAGCAGTTCTTC.

V is TRBV7-9 and J is TRBJ2-7; D is perhaps TRBD2 (5 bases). The CDR3 is 15 amino acids. Germline V gives CDR1 SEHNR, CDR2 FQNEAQ (reference sequence). Deletions cut 1 base from V and 5 bases from J, with 15 bases between. The DNA for the CDR3 is TGTGCCAGCAGCTTAGTTATCCGGGGAAAAAACGAGCAGTACTTC. It specifies CASSLVIRGKNEQYF.

Here the CDR3 reads CASSSNFGYTF. The CDR3 region has the DNA TGTGCCAGCAGCTCAAACTTCGGCTACACCTTC. The chain links TRBV11-2 to TRBJ1-2, with D unresolved. Looked up from germline, CDR1 is SGHAT and CDR2 is FQNNGV. V lost 4 bases to trimming and J lost 8 bases, with 8 bases between them. The CDR3 spans 11 residues.

This chain connects TRBV18 to TRBJ2-5, with a tentative D call TRBD1 (5 bases). Looked up from germline, CDR1 is KGHSH and CDR2 is LQKENI. The CDR3 runs to 13 residues. Trimming took off 2 bases at V and 4 bases at J, with 8 bases between the two ends. This CDR3 reads CASSPAGLETQYF. Written as DNA, the CDR3 is TGTGCCAGCTCACCAGCAGGGTTAGAGACCCAGTACTTC.

The rearrangement links TRBV5-4 to TRBJ2-7; TRBD1 matches 9 bases. J gave up 2 bases and V 0 bases, and 3 bases lay outside the gene matches. In germline, CDR1 is SGHNT, CDR2 YYREEE (reference sequence). There are 15 residues in the CDR3. The CDR3 protein is CASSLGQGVTYEQYF. The CDR3 coding sequence is TGTGCCAGCAGCTTGGGACAGGGGGTCACCTACGAGCAGTACTTC.

This clone has just a few counts. The chain joins TRBV19 to TRBJ1-3, with TRBD1 matching 8 bases. J lost 0 bases, V lost 5 bases, and 6 bases had no gene match. The germline V gene encodes CDR1 LNHDA and CDR2 SQIVND (reference sequence). CDR3 size: 16 residues. CDR3 in amino acids: CASSRRQGNSGNTIYF. CDR3 in DNA: TGTGCCAGTAGTCGCCGACAGGGGAACTCTGGAAACACCATATATTTT.